Shown below are 26 T cell receptor beta chains from a single sample sequenced in a study of early T cells in non-severe SARS-CoV-2 infection. TCRdb recomputed calls from the 5' RACE reads with MiXCR, one row per CDR3 protein. The data contain around 40,000 distinct CDR3 sequences, about 6.3% of them singletons. Sequenced input: whole blood. The receptors derive from an adult who was a healthcare worker with PCR-confirmed SARS-CoV-2 infection or an uninfected control (not recorded which).

The V gene is TRBV21-1, the J gene TRBJ1-2; TRBD1, the D gene given by the table, was not confirmed from the DNA. TRBV21-1 is an annotated pseudogene. CDR3 size: 12 residues. The CDR3 reads CASGTKVYGYTF. Here the CDR3 DNA reads TGTGCCAGCGGGACAAAAGTCTATGGCTACACCTTC.

In this sample, this clonotype turned up many times. The chain is built from TRBV7-2 and TRBJ2-3; 10 bases map to TRBD2. This CDR3 region has 16 residues. After removal of 4 bases from V and 3 bases from J, the junction contained 7 bases not matched to a gene. Germline V CDR1 and CDR2: SGHTA, FQGNSA. The CDR3 sequence: CASSSWTSGFTDTQYF. The CDR3 DNA sequence: TGTGCCAGCAGCTCGTGGACTAGCGGATTTACAGATACGCAGTATTTT.

This clonotype occurred a few times. The chain has TRBV10-1 and TRBJ2-2; D remains unclear. The CDR3 covers 13 residues. Germline V gene data show CDR1 as WNHNN and CDR2 as SYGVQD (reference sequence). The ends were cut back, 5 bases at V and 3 bases at J, with 7 bases in the middle. The CDR3 sequence is CASSKDYTGELFF. The DNA of the CDR3 is TGCGCCAGCAGTAAAGACTACACCGGGGAGCTGTTTTTT.

This clonotype was counted ten times or more. This chain's CDR3 is CATSDLGGPYNEQFF. Here the CDR3 DNA reads TGTGCCACCAGTGATTTGGGGGGTCCCTACAATGAGCAGTTCTTC. V and J are TRBV24-1 and TRBJ2-1; D may correspond to TRBD1 or TRBD2 (5 bases each). V lost 0 bases and J 2 bases, leaving 7 bases between the germline ends. The CDR3 has 15 amino acids. Germline-derived CDR1 and CDR2 are KGHDR and SFDVKD.

This clonotype was seen a few times. This chain links TRBV6-5 with TRBJ2-3; D gene uncertain. Germline CDR1 is MNHEY and CDR2 is SVGAGI. This CDR3 is 13 amino acids long. The ends were cut back, 0 bases at V and 10 bases at J, with 11 bases in the middle. In DNA form, the CDR3 reads TGTGCCAGCAGTTACTCGCGATCGAGTCCGCAGTATTTT. Translating it yields CASSYSRSSPQYF.

This clonotype was observed a handful of times. This chain connects TRBV5-4 to TRBJ2-5; D is ambiguous. V lost 1 base to trimming and J lost 4 bases, with 14 bases between them. CDR3 length equals 15 residues. CDR1 is SGHNT, CDR2 YYREEE, per germline (reference sequence). In DNA, the CDR3 is TGTGCCAGCAGCTTGAGGGCTAGAGGTACAGAGACCCAGTACTTC. Encoded protein: CASSLRARGTETQYF.

This chain links TRBV27 with TRBJ1-4; perhaps TRBD1 as D (6 bases). CDR3 length equals 13 residues. CDR1 and CDR2 (germline): MNHEY, SMNVEV (reference sequence). Trimming cost V 9 bases and J 7 bases, with 15 bases left between them. CDR3 in DNA: TGTGCCAGTCAGGGGAGGGTTGTTGAAAAACTGTTTTTT. It yields the protein CASQGRVVEKLFF. The whole variable domain, filled in from reference TRBV27 and TRBJ1-4, reads EAQVTQNPRYLITVTGKKLTVTCSQNMNHEYMSWYRQDPGLGLRQIYYSMNVEVTDKGDVPEGYKVSRKEKRNFPLILESPSPNQTSLYFCASQGRVVEKLFFGSGTQLSVL.

This clonotype came up many times. The chain has TRBV19 and TRBJ2-3; 8 nucleotides match TRBD2. The germline V gene encodes CDR1 LNHDA and CDR2 SQIVND (reference sequence). The V and J ends lost 7 bases and 0 bases, in that order; junction bases with no gene match: 3. The CDR3 runs to 14 residues. The CDR3 is CASTASGSTDTQYF. In nucleotides, the CDR3 is TGTGCCAGTACGGCTAGCGGGAGCACAGATACGCAGTATTTT. Full variable domain (remainder filled in from reference TRBV19 and TRBJ2-3): DGGITQSPKYLFRKEGQNVTLSCEQNLNHDAMYWYRQDPGQGLRLIYYSQIVNDFQKGDIAEGYSVSREKKESFPLTVTSAQKNPTAFYLCASTASGSTDTQYFGPGTRLTVL.

The chain uses TRBV10-3 and TRBJ2-1, with 10 nucleotides matching TRBD2. This CDR3 contains 14 residues. The germline gives CDR1 ENHRY, CDR2 SYGVKD. Trimming took 8 bases from V and 10 from J; bases not matched to a gene: 11. Written as DNA, the CDR3 is TGTGCCATCCGAGGCCAGCGGGAGGGCCGGGAGCAGTTCTTC. Translation gives CAIRGQREGREQFF.

The V call is TRBV11-2, the J call TRBJ2-5, with a possible D match to TRBD1 (6 bases). The germline CDR1 and CDR2 sequences are SGHAT and FQNNGV. CDR3 length: 14 amino acids. V was trimmed by 7 bases and J by 4 bases, leaving 16 bases between them. The CDR3 sequence is CASTPSPQGETQYF. In nucleotides, the CDR3 is TGTGCCAGCACCCCTTCCCCACAGGGAGAGACCCAGTACTTC.

The sample holds many counts of this clonotype. The chain couples TRBV30 to TRBJ1-3, with unresolved D. The length of the CDR3 is 16 residues. Trimming shortened V by 3 bases and J by 0 bases, and 15 bases separated the two germline ends. Germline-derived CDR1 and CDR2 are GTSNPN and SVGIG (reference sequence). The CDR3 region is CAWSPTYKSSGNTIYF. The CDR3, as DNA: TGTGCCTGGAGCCCAACTTACAAGAGCTCTGGAAACACCATATATTTT.

This clonotype was picked up many times. The rearrangement uses TRBV12-3 or TRBV12-4 and TRBJ2-7; possibly TRBD2 for D (5 bases). With 3 bases removed from V and 2 bases from J, the gap between germline ends came to 11 bases. This CDR3 contains 14 residues. This CDR3 reads CASSFEGRAYEQYF. DNA of the CDR3: TGTGCCAGCAGTTTTGAGGGCCGAGCCTACGAGCAGTACTTC.

This clonotype was observed a handful of times. V is TRBV20-1 and J is TRBJ2-3, with TRBD1 matching 8 bases. CDR3 length: 14 amino acids. Germline CDR1 DFQATT, CDR2 SNEGSKA (reference sequence). V lost 3 bases to trimming and J lost 1 base; unmatched junction nucleotides: 3. The DNA for the CDR3 is TGCAGTGCTAGGAGGGGACAGGGCACAGATACGCAGTATTTT. Translated: CSARRGQGTDTQYF.

This clonotype was seen a few times. The chain has TRBV11-2 and TRBJ2-1; D is possibly TRBD2 (6 bases). Between the trimmed V and J ends, which lost 2 bases and 0 bases, there was a span of 11 bases. In germline, CDR1 is SGHAT, CDR2 FQNNGV. This CDR3 comprises 16 residues. Here the CDR3 DNA reads TGTGCCAGCAGCTTACTAGCGACTAGCTCCTACAATGAGCAGTTCTTC. This codes for CASSLLATSSYNEQFF. Filled out from reference TRBV11-2 and TRBJ2-1, the complete variable domain reads EAGVAQSPRYKIIEKRQSVAFWCNPISGHATLYWYQQILGQGPKLLIQFQNNGVVDDSQLPKDRFSAERLKGVDSTLKIQPAKLEDSAVYLCASSLLATSSYNEQFFGPGTRLTVL.

The chain carries TRBV29-1 and TRBJ1-4, with D possibly TRBD1 on 5 matching bases. Trimming shortened V by 7 bases and J by 2 bases, and 8 bases separated the two germline ends. Germline assignment: CDR1 SQVTM and CDR2 ANQGSEA. The CDR3 is made up of 12 amino acids. This CDR3 reads CSGGVTNEKLFF. The CDR3 DNA follows: TGCAGCGGGGGGGTTACTAATGAAAAACTGTTTTTT.

This chain joins TRBV4-3 and TRBJ2-3, with 9 nucleotides matching TRBD1. Germline V gene sequence: CDR1 LGHNA, CDR2 YSLEER. The CDR3 consists of 17 residues. Losses at the gene ends were 0 bases for V and 4 bases for J; bases not matched to a gene: 8. CDR3 nucleotides: TGCGCCAGCAGCCAAGAAGTGACAGGGGGTGGCCCAGATACGCAGTATTTT. It translates to CASSQEVTGGGPDTQYF.

This clonotype was picked up many times. The chain combines TRBV18 with TRBJ1-5; possible D gene TRBD1, 5 bases. V dropped 7 bases and J dropped 1 base, with 8 bases sitting between them. Per the germline V gene, CDR1 is KGHSH and CDR2 is LQKENI. The CDR3 consists of 13 residues. As DNA, the CDR3 is TGTGCCAGCTGTCGGGACAGCAATCAGCCCCAGCATTTT. Protein sequence: CASCRDSNQPQHF.

The chain joins TRBV5-6 to TRBJ1-2; unclear D gene. Germline V gene sequence: CDR1 SGHDT, CDR2 YYEEEE. The V gene lost 0 bases and the J gene lost 5 bases, with 5 bases spanning the gap. There are 12 residues in the CDR3. The CDR3 DNA reads TGTGCCAGCAGCTTGGAGGGATATGGCTACACCTTC. Translation gives CASSLEGYGYTF. The full variable domain, with the rest looked up from reference TRBV5-6 and TRBJ1-2, is DAGVTQSPTHLIKTRGQQVTLRCSPKSGHDTVSWYQQALGQGPQFIFQYYEEEERQRGNFPDRFSGHQFPNYSSELNVNALLLGDSALYLCASSLEGYGYTFGSGTRLTVV.

Many counts were recorded for this clonotype. The V call is TRBV2, the J call TRBJ2-1; 8 positions agree with TRBD2. The germline gives CDR1 SNHLY, CDR2 FYNNEI. Losses at the gene ends were 6 bases for V and 3 bases for J; bases not matched to a gene: 7. The CDR3 covers 15 residues. The CDR3 reads CASSADSGSYNEQFF. The CDR3 nucleotides read TGTGCCAGCAGCGCGGACAGCGGGAGCTACAATGAGCAGTTCTTC.

This clonotype was picked up a small number of times. CDR3 nucleotides: TGCGCCAGCATATGCTCTGGAAACACCATATATTTT. Translated, it gives CASICSGNTIYF. V gene TRBV5-1 combines with J gene TRBJ1-3; D unclear. This CDR3 has 12 residues. Germline V gives CDR1 SGHRS, CDR2 YFSETQ. Trimming removed 6 bases at V and 0 bases at J, with 4 bases between.

The rearrangement joins TRBV13 to TRBJ1-1; D not certain. Looked up from germline, CDR1 is PRHDT and CDR2 is FYEKMQ (reference sequence). The CDR3 has 16 residues. V was shortened by 0 bases and J by 0 bases, with 11 bases between the two germline ends. As DNA, the CDR3 is TGTGCCAGCAGCTTAGGCGGAGGAATCATGAACACTGAAGCTTTCTTT. The encoded protein is CASSLGGGIMNTEAFF.

In this sample, this clonotype turned up a few times. The gene calls are TRBV9 and TRBJ1-4; TRBD1 matches at 11 bases. Germline CDR1 and CDR2: SGDLS and YYNGEE. With V trimmed by 3 bases and J by 7 bases, 8 bases remained unmatched. The CDR3 runs 16 residues. The CDR3 sequence: CASSGTGGSWGEKLFF. CDR3 in DNA: TGTGCCAGCAGCGGGACAGGGGGCAGTTGGGGTGAAAAACTGTTTTTT.

The sample holds many counts of this clonotype. This chain links TRBV7-8 with TRBJ2-1; no definite D call. Germline V gene lookup returns CDR1 SGHVS and CDR2 FQNEAQ. The CDR3 is 16 residues long. V was trimmed by 2 bases and J by 1 base, leaving 12 bases between them. The CDR3 reads CASSLTERASYNEQFF. CDR3 nucleotides: TGTGCCAGCAGCTTAACGGAACGGGCATCCTACAATGAGCAGTTCTTC.

This clonotype has a count of ten or more. This chain connects TRBV4-1 to TRBJ2-1, with 8 bases fitting TRBD2. Looked up from germline, CDR1 is MGHRA and CDR2 is YSYEKL. This CDR3 comprises 13 residues. V trimming: 5 bases; J trimming: 10 bases; junction bases outside the gene matches: 7. The CDR3 region is CASSSGREEEQFF. As DNA, the CDR3 is TGCGCCAGCAGCTCCGGGAGGGAGGAGGAGCAGTTCTTC.

For this clonotype: A much bigger clone sits one base away, suggesting this may be a read error. This rearrangement joins TRBV5-4 to TRBJ2-5, with 10 bases matching TRBD1. The length of the CDR3 is 15 residues. Germline V gives CDR1 SGHNT, CDR2 YYREEE (reference sequence). The CDR3 here is CVSSARQGAQETQYF. CDR3 DNA: TGTGTCAGCAGCGCCCGACAGGGGGCACAAGAGACCCAGTACTTC. The complete variable domain, with remaining parts taken from reference TRBV5-4 and TRBJ2-5, reads ETGVTQSPTHLIKTRGQQVTLRCSSQSGHNTVSWYQQALGQGPQFIFQYYREEENGRGNFPPRFSGLQFPNYSSELNVNALELDDSALYLCVSSARQGAQETQYFGPGTRLLVL.

This clonotype was seen many times. This rearrangement joins TRBV20-1 to TRBJ2-3; possibly TRBD1 or TRBD2 for D (5 bases each). V lost 0 bases, J lost 4 bases, and 17 bases lay in between. The CDR3 runs to 16 residues. Germline CDR1 and CDR2: DFQATT and SNEGSKA (reference sequence). In DNA form, the CDR3 reads TGCAGTGCTAGAGATCCCGGGGCCTCAGGACCAGATACGCAGTATTTT. Amino acids: CSARDPGASGPDTQYF.